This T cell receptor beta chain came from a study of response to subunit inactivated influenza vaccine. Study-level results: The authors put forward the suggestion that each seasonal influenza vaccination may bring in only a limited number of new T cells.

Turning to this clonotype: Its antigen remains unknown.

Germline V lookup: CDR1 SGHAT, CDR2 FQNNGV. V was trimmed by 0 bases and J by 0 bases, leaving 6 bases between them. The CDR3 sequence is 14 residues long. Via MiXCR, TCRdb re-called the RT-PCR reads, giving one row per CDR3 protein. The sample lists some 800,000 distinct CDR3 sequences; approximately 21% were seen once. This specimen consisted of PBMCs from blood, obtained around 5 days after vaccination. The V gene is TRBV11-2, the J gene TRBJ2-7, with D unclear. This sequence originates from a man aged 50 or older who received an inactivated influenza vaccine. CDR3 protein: CASSLEEFSYEQYF. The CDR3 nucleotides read TGTGCCAGCAGCTTAGAGGAATTCTCCTACGAGCAGTACTTC.